This T cell receptor beta chain was observed in a study of T-cell reconstitution after alpha-beta-depleted transplantation in children. Whole-study findings and limits: Diversity of TCRbeta at day 60 was high in some patients, arising from surviving recipient T cells and thymic progenitors. Approximately two months post-transplant, alpha-beta T cells reportedly originated from several hundred expanded graft clones. T-cell counts and diversity at one year following transplant were attributed mainly to newly produced T cells.

Only a few counts were recorded for this clonotype. Its antigen is not known. Germline values: CDR1 SGHKS, CDR2 YYEKEE (reference sequence). Trimming left V 0 bases short and J 0 bases short, with 9 bases between. The CDR3 runs 15 residues. Unique molecular identifiers featured in how the TCRbeta library was prepared. TCRdb recomputed calls from the PCR reads with MiXCR, one row per CDR3 protein. The repertoire includes approximately 130,000 distinct CDR3 sequences, around a tenth of them detected once, and 20% to 30% sits in the top ten. J is TRBJ2-5 and V is TRBV5-5; D gene uncertain. The receptor comes from a girl under three years old who had a stem cell transplant for combined immunodeficiency, so the T cells may come from the graft donor. The sequencing used PBMCs, mostly from graft donor cells, collected 180 days after TCRalphabeta/CD19-depleted stem cell transplant. The DNA of the CDR3 is TGTGCCAGCAGCTTGGGGGCAAGTAACCAAGAGACCCAGTACTTC. Amino acid sequence: CASSLGASNQETQYF.